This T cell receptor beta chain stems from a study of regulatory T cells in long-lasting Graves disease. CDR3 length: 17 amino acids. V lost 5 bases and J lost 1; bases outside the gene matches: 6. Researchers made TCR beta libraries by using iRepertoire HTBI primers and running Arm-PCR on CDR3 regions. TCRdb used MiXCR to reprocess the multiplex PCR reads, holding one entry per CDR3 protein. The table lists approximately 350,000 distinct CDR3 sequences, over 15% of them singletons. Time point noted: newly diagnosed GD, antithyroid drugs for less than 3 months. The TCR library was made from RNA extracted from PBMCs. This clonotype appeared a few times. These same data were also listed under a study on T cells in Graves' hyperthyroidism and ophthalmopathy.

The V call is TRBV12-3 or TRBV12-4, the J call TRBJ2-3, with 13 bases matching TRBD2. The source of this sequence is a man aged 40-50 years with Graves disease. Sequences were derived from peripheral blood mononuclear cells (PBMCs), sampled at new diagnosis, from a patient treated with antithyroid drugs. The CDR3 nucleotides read TGTGCCAGCAGTCCCCGCGGACTAGCGGGGGGCACAGATACGCAGTATTTT. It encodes CASSPRGLAGGTDTQYF.